These T cell receptor beta chains were read from a single sample in a study of vaccination and CD4 T cells after COVID-19. No antigen has been assigned to these receptors. TCRdb independently ran MiXCR on the PCR reads; one entry per CDR3 protein. The table has 4,500 to 5,000 distinct CDR3 sequences, approximately 73% seen once. The sequenced sample was CD4+ T cells from blood, cultured in vitro. The receptors were sampled from a human donor who had recovered from COVID-19. CDR3s include the opening cysteine and the closing phenylalanine or tryptophan. D genes are given only for firm matches. Size values are once, few and many counts, or a class for expanded clones, and some rows have none.

V,D,J,size,CDR3,DNA
TRBV7-3,-,TRBJ1-6,-,CANSADRTSPLHF,TGTGCCAACAGCGCGGACAGAACTTCACCCCTCCACTTT
TRBV27,-,TRBJ1-2,-,CASRRSQRTTLYGYTF,TGTGCCAGCAGGCGGAGCCAGCGGACGACCCTCTATGGCTACACCTTC
TRBV2,-,TRBJ2-1,-,CASTDVGRARYEQFF,TGTGCCAGCACCGACGTAGGGCGGGCCCGCTATGAGCAGTTCTTC
TRBV6-1,-,TRBJ1-2,-,CASIRGTFSYGYTF,TGTGCCAGCATCCGGGGGACATTTTCCTATGGCTACACCTTC
TRBV6-1,-,TRBJ2-2,-,CANTGELFF,TGTGCCAACACCGGGGAGCTGTTTTTT
TRBV11-2,-,TRBJ2-3,hyperexpanded,CASSPGDHTDTQYF,TGTGCCAGCAGCCCAGGGGACCACACAGATACGCAGTATTTT
TRBV24-1,TRBD2,TRBJ2-7,-,CATSDPRGSGSVDEQYF,TGTGCCACCAGTGATCCTCGGGGGAGCGGGAGTGTCGACGAGCAGTACTTC
TRBV20-1,TRBD1,TRBJ1-2,-,CSATPGQASYGYTF,TGCAGTGCTACTCCGGGACAGGCCTCCTATGGCTACACCTTC
TRBV20-1,TRBD1,TRBJ1-6,-,CSATTGGNSPLHF,TGCAGTGCTACCACAGGGGGTAATTCACCCCTCCACTTT
TRBV5-1,-,TRBJ1-1,-,CASSLGYGDTEAFF,TGCGCCAGCAGCCTAGGCTACGGGGACACTGAAGCTTTCTTT
TRBV20-1,-,TRBJ1-4,-,CSATRRHNEKLFF,TGCAGTGCTACCAGACGACATAATGAAAAACTGTTTTTT
TRBV20-1,-,TRBJ1-5,-,CSARDTFNQPQHF,TGCAGTGCTAGGGACACCTTTAATCAGCCCCAGCATTTT
TRBV24-1,-,TRBJ2-1,-,CATSDIGAYDNEQFF,TGTGCCACCAGTGATATCGGGGCCTATGACAATGAGCAGTTCTTC
TRBV24-1,TRBD1,TRBJ2-7,-,CATRGDSTYEQYF,TGTGCCACCAGAGGGGACAGCACCTACGAGCAGTACTTC
TRBV19,TRBD1,TRBJ1-1,-,CASTGTGTIDVTEAFF,TGTGCCAGTACCGGGACAGGGACCATTGACGTAACCGAAGCTTTCTTT
TRBV6-1,-,TRBJ1-2,-,CASSTQGRGYTF,TGTGCCAGCAGCACACAGGGTCGGGGCTACACCTTC
TRBV20-1,-,TRBJ2-5,-,CSASYLVARETQYF,TGCAGTGCTAGTTACCTAGTGGCGCGGGAGACCCAGTACTTC
TRBV21-1,-,TRBJ1-5,-,CASSKDRNSNQPQHF,TGTGCCAGCAGCAAAGACCGAAATAGCAATCAGCCCCAGCATTTT
TRBV30,-,TRBJ1-5,once,CAWSGVGSQPQHF,TGTGCCTGGAGTGGGGTCGGCTCTCAGCCCCAGCATTTT
TRBV24-1,-,TRBJ2-5,-,CATMASLTWRTQYF,TGTGCCACCATGGCCAGTTTGACGTGGCGGACCCAGTACTTC
TRBV10-3,TRBD1,TRBJ1-6,once,CATGTTGVNSPLHF,TGTGCCACCGGGACGACAGGGGTGAATTCACCCCTCCACTTT
TRBV20-1,-,TRBJ2-5,-,CSARTHQETQYF,TGCAGTGCTAGGACACACCAAGAGACCCAGTACTTC
TRBV7-2,TRBD1,TRBJ2-7,-,CASSRQGAIWGEQYF,TGTGCCAGCAGCAGACAGGGGGCTATTTGGGGCGAGCAGTACTTC
TRBV10-3,TRBD1,TRBJ1-2,once,CAISNYRGEGYGYTF,TGTGCCATCAGCAACTACAGGGGGGAAGGCTATGGCTACACCTTC
TRBV20-1,TRBD1,TRBJ1-2,-,CSATLGTGNYGYTF,TGCAGTGCTACCCTCGGGACAGGGAACTATGGCTACACCTTC
TRBV7-8,-,TRBJ1-5,medium-sized,CASSSTGTQPQHF,TGTGCCAGCAGCTCGACTGGGACTCAGCCCCAGCATTTT
TRBV4-2,-,TRBJ1-2,-,CASSRDANYGYTF,TGTGCCAGCAGCCGGGACGCAAACTATGGCTACACCTTC
TRBV10-3,-,TRBJ2-1,once,CAISESLSRSYEQFF,TGTGCCATCAGTGAGTCTCTCTCTCGATCGTATGAGCAGTTCTTC
TRBV20-1,TRBD1,TRBJ1-3,once,CSARDQGVGNTIYF,TGCAGTGCTAGAGATCAGGGGGTCGGAAACACCATATATTTT
TRBV6-1,-,TRBJ1-5,-,CASVGARSQPQHF,TGTGCCAGCGTGGGAGCGCGGAGTCAGCCCCAGCATTTT
TRBV7-9,-,TRBJ2-3,-,CASSLSRAGIDTQYF,TGTGCCAGCAGCCTCAGTCGGGCCGGGATAGATACGCAGTATTTT
TRBV29-1,-,TRBJ2-5,-,CSVDQFGARETQYF,TGCAGCGTTGATCAGTTCGGGGCGAGAGAGACCCAGTACTTC